This is a list of T cell receptor beta chains from one sample in a study of tumor and adjacent non-tumor tissue in lung cancer. TCRdb independently ran MiXCR on the multiplex PCR reads; one entry per CDR3 protein. The sample consists of more than 85,000 distinct CDR3 sequences, over 55% of them appearing once. Source material: distant non-tumor lung tissue. The receptors here all came from a man between 60 and 75 years old with non-small cell lung cancer. Each CDR3 is given with its conserved first and last residue. Rows may omit the clone size; those that give it use once, few, many or a size class.

clone_size v_call cdr3_aa
- TRBV12-3/TRBV12-4 CASTFWGPGTVANSPLHF
many TRBV6-1 CASSPHRAANTGELFF
- TRBV12-3/TRBV12-4 CASSLDADPPYGQYF
many TRBV29-1 CSVCQGDSGNTIYF
- TRBV1 CTSRARIVEDNEQFF
- TRBV11-1 CPSSLDLAGVGNIQYF
- TRBV4-3 CASSQRSDFTDMQYF
many TRBV5-5 CASSLWGSGGAYTGELFF
many TRBV29-1 CSARQGMNTEAFF
many TRBV6-5 CASRAGTGNQPQHF
- TRBV28 CGSNTLDGDPWGSNEKLFF
- TRBV25-1 CASSLDETQYF
many TRBV7-9 CASSLFDSYNEQFF
- TRBV4-3 CANSASREDMQYF
many TRBV12-3/TRBV12-4 CASRETYEQYF
medium-sized TRBV28 CASRGQDGTEAFF
- TRBV2 CASSERGFAYEQYF
- TRBV12-3/TRBV12-4 CARSLARGMNTEAFF
- TRBV4-2 CVSSPAGAHETQYF
few TRBV12-3/TRBV12-4 CASRFGYTDTQYF
- TRBV24-1 CSTSDSRTSGLNTGELFF
many TRBV12-3/TRBV12-4 CASSLGGSNYGYTF
many TRBV5-1 CASSLGQATNYYYEQYF
- TRBV20-1 CSAIKDLGRTIYF
- TRBV24-1 CATSDADTAYNEQFF
many TRBV20-1 CSASGQNNSPLHF
few TRBV6-6 CDSTVDRDNSPLQF
- TRBV19 CASSNGQGPNQPQHF
- TRBV11-2 CASRLGPSYNSPLHF
few TRBV11-3 CGTSLARLDDYTF
many TRBV6-6 CASKSGGAVQETQYF
- TRBV11-3 CAGSPKGMGYNEQFF
- TRBV11-1 CASSIGDSVTFF
- TRBV6-2/TRBV6-3 CGSSPTVSYDNEQFF
- TRBV11-2 CASSHRTPTAAQYF
- TRBV12-3/TRBV12-4 CANAVRGNTIYF
- TRBV6-5 CVSSYGRTSSTGELFF
- TRBV7-9 CASSLMASSSYEQYF
- TRBV11-2 CASSLLTDPDRNYGYIF
- TRBV11-2 CASSLVGEQYF
many TRBV29-1 CSVSIGANTEAFF
- TRBV10-2 CASGGSFEQYF
- TRBV4-1 CASSQAASISVSYDVQFF
- TRBV12-3/TRBV12-4 CASKLQGANSNEQFF
- TRBV2 CASRQTGYYYEQSF
many TRBV5-4 CASSSTGQGLETQYF
- TRBV7-2 CASSIDRFYTDTQYF